The 3 T cell receptor beta chains below come from one sample, sequenced in a study of blood T cell repertoires in COVID-19. Profiled with immunoSEQ multiplex PCR; TCRdb holds only in-frame clones, not every one. The table records roughly 160,000 clones, around 81% of them present only once. Sequencing was done on a sample of peripheral blood. Receptors were obtained from a woman of 80 years or more with COVID-19, enrolled during active disease.

The genes are TRBV19 and TRBJ1-5, with 10 positions matching TRBD1. V trimming: 8 bases; J trimming: 2 bases; junction bases outside the gene matches: 3. Germline V gene sequence: CDR1 LNHDA, CDR2 SQIVND (reference sequence). This CDR3 comprises 14 residues. The CDR3: CASGGTGGNQPQHF. DNA for the CDR3: TGTGCCAGTGGGGGGACAGGGGGCAATCAGCCCCAGCATTTT.

The rearrangement uses TRBV6-1 and TRBJ1-6; D is perhaps TRBD1 (5 bases). CDR3 length: 15 residues. Trimming took 0 bases from V and 5 from J, leaving 8 bases between them. Germline-derived CDR1 and CDR2 are MNHNS and SASEGT. This CDR3 reads CASSEADTDNSPLHF. DNA for the CDR3: TGTGCCAGCAGTGAAGCGGACACTGATAATTCACCCCTCCACTTT.

Only one count was recorded for this clone. This chain joins TRBV19 and TRBJ1-1; a weak D match, TRBD1 (5 bases). V lost 6 bases, J lost 6 bases, and 14 bases lay in between. Germline V gene data show CDR1 as LNHDA and CDR2 as SQIVND (reference sequence). This CDR3 comprises 13 residues. CDR3 sequence: CASSTLPGAEAFF. Here the CDR3 DNA reads TGTGCCAGTAGCACCCTCCCGGGGGCTGAAGCTTTCTTT.